This passage covers 10 T cell receptor beta chains from one sample sequenced in a study of OX40 agonist ivuxolimab in advanced cancers. The protocol was immunoSEQ multiplex PCR, while the TCRdb copy is restricted to in-frame clones and leaves out a portion. The sample lists tens of thousands of clones, roughly 90% seen once, with 0.25% to 0.3% in the top ten. Sequencing was performed on CD4+ or CD8+ T cells sorted from blood, taken in a trial of the OX40 agonist ivuxolimab. Receptor source: an adult with an advanced solid tumor such as melanoma, head and neck, liver or kidney cancer.

This clone was recorded only once. The chain has TRBV30 and TRBJ1-2, with 7 bases fitting TRBD1. From germline, CDR1 is GTSNPN and CDR2 SVGIG (reference sequence). This CDR3 is 11 amino acids long. With 5 bases clipped from V and 7 bases from J, the junction kept 4 bases outside the gene matches. In DNA form, the CDR3 reads TGTGCCTGGGGGGGACAGTTTGGCTACACCTTC. Encoded protein: CAWGGQFGYTF.

This rearrangement joins TRBV11-2 to TRBJ1-5; D unclear. Trimming cost V 2 bases and J 4 bases, with 12 bases left between them. The CDR3 is 15 amino acids. CDR1 is SGHAT, CDR2 FQNNGV, per germline. The DNA of the CDR3 is TGTGCCAGCAGCTTAACTTCCACTTTAAATCAGCCCCAGCATTTT. The encoded protein is CASSLTSTLNQPQHF.

The chain joins TRBV11-1 to TRBJ1-4, with 8 bases aligning to TRBD1. Germline assignment: CDR1 SGHAT and CDR2 FQDESV (reference sequence). V lost 3 bases and J lost 3; bases outside the gene matches: 3. This CDR3 contains 15 residues. The CDR3 loop reads CASSFDRGANEKLFF. The CDR3 DNA reads as TGTGCCAGCAGCTTCGACAGGGGTGCTAATGAAAAACTGTTTTTT.

DNA for the CDR3: TGTGCCAGCAGCAAGTCGGGCAGGGCAAGACCCACTGGGGCCAACGTCCTGACTTTC. Its protein product is CASSKSGRARPTGANVLTF. The chain recombines TRBV21-1 with TRBJ2-6; no DNA check was done on the table's D call, TRBD1. TRBV21-1 is labeled a pseudogene. The CDR3 contains 19 residues.

This chain uses TRBV5-1 with TRBJ2-1; 7 bases match TRBD1. The CDR3 runs 16 residues. After removal of 3 bases from V and 5 bases from J, the junction contained 11 bases not matched to a gene. The V gene's germline CDR1 is SGHRS and CDR2 YFSETQ. CDR3 loop: CASSSNTGTEHNEQFF. For the CDR3, the DNA is TGCGCCAGCAGCTCCAATACCGGGACAGAACACAATGAGCAGTTCTTC.

J is TRBJ1-4 and V is TRBV29-1; D unresolved. Trimming cost V 4 bases and J 10 bases, with 25 bases left between them. Germline CDR1 reads SQVTM; CDR2 reads ANQGSEA. This CDR3 comprises 16 residues. The CDR3 region has the DNA TGCAGCGTTGGACATGCTGGATCGGCCGGGATGGGAAAACTGTTTTTT. Translating it yields CSVGHAGSAGMGKLFF.

The rearrangement uses TRBV5-1 and TRBJ1-1, with D hard to call. Germline loops: CDR1 SGHRS, CDR2 YFSETQ. This CDR3 is built from 13 residues. Between the trimmed V and J ends, which lost 7 bases and 1 base, there was a span of 11 bases. The CDR3 DNA follows: TGCGCCAGCCGCATCGGAGGGAACACTGAAGCTTTCTTT. Amino acids: CASRIGGNTEAFF.

The J gene is TRBJ2-1, the V gene TRBV7-8; 14 bases fit TRBD2. The CDR3 has 16 residues. The V and J ends lost 4 bases and 7 bases, in that order; junction bases with no gene match: 6. CDR1 SGHVS and CDR2 FQNEAQ come from the germline V gene. The CDR3 loop reads CASSSPGLAGANEQFF. DNA for the CDR3: TGTGCCAGCAGCTCACCGGGACTAGCGGGGGCAAATGAGCAGTTCTTC.

The chain is built from TRBV7-3 and TRBJ1-1; a possible D gene is TRBD1 (5 bases). The CDR3 is 15 amino acids. Looked up from germline, CDR1 is SGHTA and CDR2 is FQGTGA. V dropped 4 bases and J dropped 1 base, with 13 bases sitting between them. The DNA of the CDR3 is TGTGCCAGCAGCTCCCGGGCAGGGCGGAACACTGAAGCTTTCTTT. It yields the protein CASSSRAGRNTEAFF.

The J gene is TRBJ1-3, the V gene TRBV6-1, with D unresolved. This CDR3 has 12 amino acids. The V gene's germline CDR1 is MNHNS and CDR2 SASEGT. V lost 4 bases to trimming and J lost 7 bases, with 8 bases between them. The CDR3 region has the DNA TGTGCCAGCAGTGGGGAAGTCAACACCATATATTTT. Amino acid sequence: CASSGEVNTIYF.